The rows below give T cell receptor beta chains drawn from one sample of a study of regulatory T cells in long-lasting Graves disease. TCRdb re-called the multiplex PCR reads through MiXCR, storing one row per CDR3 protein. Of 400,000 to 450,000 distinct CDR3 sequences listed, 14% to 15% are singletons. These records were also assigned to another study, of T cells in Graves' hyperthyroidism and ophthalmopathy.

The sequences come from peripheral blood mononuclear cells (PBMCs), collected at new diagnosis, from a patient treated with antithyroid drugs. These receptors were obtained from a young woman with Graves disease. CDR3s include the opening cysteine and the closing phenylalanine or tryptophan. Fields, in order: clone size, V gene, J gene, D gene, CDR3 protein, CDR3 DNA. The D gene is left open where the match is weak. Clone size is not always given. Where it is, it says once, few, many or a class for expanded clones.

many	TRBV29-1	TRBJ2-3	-	CSVEMVGGASTDTQYF	TGCAGCGTTGAAATGGTCGGCGGGGCTAGCACAGATACGCAGTATTTT
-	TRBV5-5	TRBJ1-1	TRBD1	CASSLGAGTVNTEAFF	TGTGCCAGCAGCTTGGGGGCCGGGACAGTGAACACTGAAGCTTTCTTT
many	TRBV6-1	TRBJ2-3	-	CASIPPFGRGTDTQYF	TGTGCCAGCATCCCCCCCTTCGGACGCGGGACAGATACGCAGTATTTT
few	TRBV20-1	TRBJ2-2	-	CSAPLAGNTGELFF	TGCAGTGCTCCTCTGGCGGGGAACACCGGGGAGCTGTTTTTT
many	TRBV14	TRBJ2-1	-	CASSPPTGNNEQFF	TGTGCCAGCAGCCCCCCGACGGGCAACAATGAGCAGTTCTTC
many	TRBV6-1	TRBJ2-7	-	CASTERLSGTSYEQYF	TGTGCCAGCACCGAACGACTGAGCGGTACATCCTACGAGCAGTACTTC
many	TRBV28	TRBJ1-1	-	CASSYNMNTEAFF	TGTGCCAGCAGTTACAATATGAACACTGAAGCTTTCTTT
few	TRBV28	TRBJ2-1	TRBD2	CASSSGLAGTFGRFYNEQFF	TGTGCCAGCAGTTCGGGACTAGCGGGTACCTTTGGGCGATTCTACAATGAGCAGTTCTTC
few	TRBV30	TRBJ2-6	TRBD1	CAWIGTGVTGANVLTF	TGTGCCTGGATAGGGACAGGGGTTACTGGGGCCAACGTCCTGACTTTC
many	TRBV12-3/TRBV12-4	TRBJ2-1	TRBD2	CASSGEREAYNEQFF	TGTGCCAGCAGTGGAGAGCGGGAGGCGTACAATGAGCAGTTCTTC
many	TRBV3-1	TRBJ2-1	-	CASLARQKRVSYNEQFF	TGTGCCAGCCTAGCGAGACAAAAGAGGGTTAGCTACAATGAGCAGTTCTTC
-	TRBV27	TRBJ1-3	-	CASSPLGGGGNTIYF	TGTGCCAGCAGTCCCTTGGGGGGCGGAGGAAACACCATATATTTT
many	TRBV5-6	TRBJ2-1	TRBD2	CASSLEGTTSGYNEQFF	TGTGCCAGCAGCTTGGAGGGGACGACTAGCGGGTACAATGAGCAGTTCTTC
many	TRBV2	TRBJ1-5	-	CASSPTALTGLLGNQPQHF	TGTGCCAGCAGTCCTACCGCCCTGACAGGCCTCCTTGGCAATCAGCCCCAGCATTTT
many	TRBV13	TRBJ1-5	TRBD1	CASSHGTGTQPQHF	TGTGCCAGCAGCCACGGGACAGGGACGCAGCCCCAGCATTTT
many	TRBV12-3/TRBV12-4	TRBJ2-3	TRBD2	CASSLAEITSTDTQYF	TGTGCCAGCAGCCTAGCGGAGATTACTAGCACAGATACGCAGTATTTT
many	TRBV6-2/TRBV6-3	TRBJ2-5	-	CASSYPVSGTQYF	TGTGCCAGCAGTTACCCCGTATCAGGGACCCAGTACTTC
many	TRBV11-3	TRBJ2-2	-	CASSNSDSTTGELFF	TGTGCCAGCAGCAACTCCGACAGTACCACCGGGGAGCTGTTTTTT
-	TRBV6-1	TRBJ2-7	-	CASGEQYF	TGTGCCAGCGGTGAGCAGTACTTC
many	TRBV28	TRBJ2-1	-	CASSLGDVSYNEQFF	TGTGCCAGCAGTTTGGGGGACGTATCCTACAATGAGCAGTTCTTC
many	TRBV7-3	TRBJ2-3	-	CASSFPRDTQYF	TGTGCCAGCAGCTTTCCCAGGGATACGCAGTATTTT
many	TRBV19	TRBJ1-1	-	CASSIGGGLEMNTEAFF	TGTGCCAGTAGTATAGGTGGGGGCTTAGAGATGAACACTGAAGCTTTCTTT
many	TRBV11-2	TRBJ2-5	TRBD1	CASRGAPGQALQETQYF	TGTGCCAGCAGAGGCGCGCCGGGACAGGCCCTGCAAGAGACCCAGTACTTC
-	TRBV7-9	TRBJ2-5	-	CGSSLTGSGRGPQETQYF	TGTGGCAGCAGCTTAACGGGGTCAGGGAGGGGGCCCCAAGAGACCCAGTACTTC
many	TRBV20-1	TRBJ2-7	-	CSAIGGSKTYEQYF	TGCAGTGCTATCGGGGGATCGAAGACCTACGAGCAGTACTTC
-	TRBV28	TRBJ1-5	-	CASSFGSNGNQPQHF	TGTGCCAGCAGTTTCGGCAGCAACGGCAATCAGCCCCAGCATTTT
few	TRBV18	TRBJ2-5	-	CASSSGQPETQYF	TGTGCCAGCTCATCCGGACAGCCGGAGACCCAGTACTTC
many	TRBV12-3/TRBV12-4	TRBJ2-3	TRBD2	CASRLAGDTDTQYF	TGTGCCAGCAGACTAGCGGGAGACACAGATACGCAGTATTTT
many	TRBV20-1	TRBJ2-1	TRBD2	CSARKLAGEQNEQFF	TGCAGTGCTAGGAAACTAGCGGGAGAGCAGAATGAGCAGTTCTTC
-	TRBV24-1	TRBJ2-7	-	CATIGRNGEQYF	TGTGCCACCATTGGACGGAACGGCGAGCAGTACTTC
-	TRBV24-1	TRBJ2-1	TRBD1	CATSGGQGADNEQFF	TGTGCCACCAGTGGCGGACAGGGGGCGGACAATGAGCAGTTCTTC
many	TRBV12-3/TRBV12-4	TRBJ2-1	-	CASSLKQGAMGNEQFF	TGTGCCAGCAGTTTAAAGCAGGGAGCTATGGGCAATGAGCAGTTCTTC
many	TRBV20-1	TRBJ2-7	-	CSARKLGQSHEQYF	TGCAGTGCTAGAAAACTGGGACAATCCCACGAGCAGTACTTC
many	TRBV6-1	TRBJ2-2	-	CASSGIRGTATGELFF	TGTGCCAGCAGTGGTATCCGGGGTACGGCGACCGGGGAGCTGTTTTTT
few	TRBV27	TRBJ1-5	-	CASSREYSNQPQHF	TGTGCCAGCAGCCGGGAATATAGCAATCAGCCCCAGCATTTT
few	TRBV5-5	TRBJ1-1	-	CASSPGPEAFF	TGTGCCAGCAGCCCGGGCCCTGAAGCTTTCTTT
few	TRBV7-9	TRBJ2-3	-	CASSLARRRAPDTQYF	TGTGCCAGCAGCTTAGCGAGACGCCGGGCCCCAGATACGCAGTATTTT
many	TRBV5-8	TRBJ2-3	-	CASSSYGGATDTQYF	TGTGCCAGCAGCTCCTACGGGGGAGCCACAGATACGCAGTATTTT
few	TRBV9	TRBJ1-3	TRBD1	CASSVALGQGSGNTIYF	TGTGCCAGCAGCGTAGCCCTGGGACAGGGTAGTGGAAACACCATATATTTT
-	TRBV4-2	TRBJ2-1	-	CASSQASAGNNEQFF	TGTGCCAGCAGCCAAGCTTCGGCGGGCAACAATGAGCAGTTCTTC
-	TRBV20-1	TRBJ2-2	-	CSARIGNTGELFF	TGCAGTGCTAGAATCGGGAACACCGGGGAGCTGTTTTTT
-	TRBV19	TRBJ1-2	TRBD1	CASSSHRGIYGYTF	TGTGCCAGTAGTTCTCACAGGGGAATCTATGGCTACACCTTC
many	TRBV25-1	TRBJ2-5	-	CASSEPRDGGMRETQYF	TGTGCCAGCAGTGAACCCCGGGACGGAGGGATGAGGGAGACCCAGTACTTC
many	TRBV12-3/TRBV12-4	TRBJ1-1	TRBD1	CASRLGPGGEHTEAFF	TGTGCCAGCAGGCTAGGGCCAGGGGGGGAGCACACTGAAGCTTTCTTT
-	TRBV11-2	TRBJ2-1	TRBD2	CASSLGLAGYYNEQFF	TGTGCCAGCAGCCTGGGACTAGCGGGATATTACAATGAGCAGTTCTTC
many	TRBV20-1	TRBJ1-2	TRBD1	CSALGPGTGSSGYTF	TGCAGTGCTCTCGGGCCAGGGACAGGGTCTTCTGGCTACACCTTC
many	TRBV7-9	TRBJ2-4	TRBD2	CASRPLAELKNIQYF	TGTGCCAGCAGGCCTCTAGCGGAACTCAAAAACATTCAGTACTTC
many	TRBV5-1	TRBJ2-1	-	CASSRERVSYNEQFF	TGCGCCAGCAGCCGGGAGAGGGTTTCCTACAATGAGCAGTTCTTC
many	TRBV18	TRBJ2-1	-	CASSPRLTAGDEQFF	TGTGCCAGCTCACCTCGGCTAACCGCCGGCGATGAGCAGTTCTTC
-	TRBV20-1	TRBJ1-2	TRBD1	CSARTGTGTPYGYTF	TGCAGTGCTAGGACCGGGACAGGCACCCCCTATGGCTACACCTTC
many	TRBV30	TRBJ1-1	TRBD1	CAWSRQGGEAFF	TGTGCCTGGAGTCGCCAGGGGGGTGAAGCTTTCTTT